One and the same sample provided the 26 T cell receptor beta chains below, sequenced in a study of T cell repertoires in cytomegalovirus infection (dated by TCRdb to the late 2010s). For sequencing, an Illumina HiSeq 1500 was employed. The public reads were quality trimmed at Q25 with fastp and then assembled into clones with MiXCR by TCRdb, keeping productive beta chains. Rows with one shared CDR3 protein collapse into an entry with the most common genes and DNA. This sample is represented by approximately 500,000 distinct CDR3 sequences; around a quarter of them were singletons. The ten largest clones add up to roughly 13% of the sample. Material: PBMCs. The receptors shown here come from a human donor in good health (CMV status not recorded). Some clones in this sample may be carry-over from other donors' samples.

This clonotype was seen many times. The rearrangement joins TRBV7-2 to TRBJ2-7; D is unclear. The CDR3 sequence is 16 residues long. Trimming shortened V by 2 bases and J by 4 bases, and 18 bases separated the two germline ends. The germline CDR1 and CDR2 sequences are SGHTA and FQGNSA. The DNA for the CDR3 is TGTGCCAGCAGCTTACAGAGGCCCCCGAATGGGTACGAGCAGTACTTC. Translating it yields CASSLQRPPNGYEQYF.

The table lists this clonotype with many counts. The chain links TRBV7-2 to TRBJ2-4, with D tentatively TRBD2 (6 bases). V was trimmed by 6 bases and J by 0 bases, leaving 18 bases between them. The CDR3 has 17 amino acids. CDR1 and CDR2 from the germline V gene are SGHTA and FQGNSA. The CDR3 DNA sequence: TGTGCCAGCAGGAAAGCTTGGGACTTTCTAGCCAAAAACATTCAGTACTTC. Translation gives CASRKAWDFLAKNIQYF.

This sequence joins TRBV12-3 or TRBV12-4 and TRBJ2-3; D is undetermined. The CDR3 is made up of 11 amino acids. Trimming cost V 5 bases and J 6 bases, with 6 bases left between them. The DNA for the CDR3 is TGTGCCAGCAGTCCTATCGATACGCAGTATTTT. This encodes CASSPIDTQYF.

This sequence joins TRBV20-1 and TRBJ1-1, with D possibly being TRBD1 (6 bases). This CDR3 contains 15 residues. Deletions cut 3 bases from V and 0 bases from J, with 14 bases between. Germline CDR1 and CDR2: DFQATT and SNEGSKA (reference sequence). Written as DNA, the CDR3 is TGCAGTGCTAGGGCGGGGGCGGAAATGAACACTGAAGCTTTCTTT. The encoded protein is CSARAGAEMNTEAFF.

This clonotype was detected ten times or more. V gene TRBV7-9 combines with J gene TRBJ1-3; 9 bases are a match to TRBD1. V shed 5 bases and J 2 bases; nucleotides not matched to a gene: 13. CDR1 is SEHNR and CDR2 is FQNEAQ in the germline V gene (reference sequence). The CDR3 runs to 18 residues. CDR3 sequence reads: CASSGRDRVNIAGNTIYF. The DNA of the CDR3 is TGTGCCAGCAGCGGCCGGGACAGGGTAAACATAGCTGGAAACACCATATATTTT.

The CDR3 DNA follows: TGTGCCAGCAGCGAGGGACTGATGGTCGTGCAGTTCTTC. Amino acid sequence: CASSEGLMVVQFF. The V and J genes are TRBV7-2 and TRBJ2-1; maybe TRBD2 (6 bases). Germline V gene lookup returns CDR1 SGHTA and CDR2 FQGNSA. The CDR3 spans 13 residues. Deletions cut 5 bases from V and 12 bases from J, with 17 bases between.

The chain couples TRBV7-9 to TRBJ1-6; D unresolved. CDR1 SEHNR and CDR2 FQNEAQ come from the germline V gene (reference sequence). Trimming shortened V by 1 base and J by 10 bases, and 14 bases separated the two germline ends. CDR3 length equals 15 residues. Here the CDR3 DNA reads TGTGCCAGCAGCTTAGAGTCGGCCGCGGGATCACCCCTCCACTTT. Protein sequence: CASSLESAAGSPLHF.

This clonotype was detected only a few times. CDR3 residues: CASSPQHTQYF. The CDR3 bases are TGTGCCAGCAGTCCCCAACATACGCAGTATTTT. This chain connects TRBV6-2 or TRBV6-3 to TRBJ2-3; no clear D gene. Germline V gives CDR1 MNHEY, CDR2 SVGEGT. CDR3 size: 11 residues. Trimming took 5 bases from V and 7 from J, leaving 7 bases between them.

The V and J genes are TRBV28 and TRBJ2-3; D is unclear. The CDR3 length is 16 residues. The V and J ends lost 2 bases and 5 bases respectively, with 17 bases between them. In germline, CDR1 is MDHEN, CDR2 SYDVKM. The CDR3 bases are TGTGCCAGCAGTTTAGTGCCCTTGGGGTCACAAGATACGCAGTATTTT. Translated: CASSLVPLGSQDTQYF.

This clonotype was detected only a few times. This sequence joins TRBV19 and TRBJ2-5; a possible D gene is TRBD2 (5 bases). There are 12 residues in the CDR3. The germline V and J ends were trimmed by 9 bases and 4 bases, with 12 bases remaining between them. The germline V gene has CDR1 LNHDA and CDR2 SQIVND (reference sequence). The CDR3 here is CASRGWGETQYF. The CDR3 region has the DNA TGTGCCAGCAGAGGGTGGGGAGAGACCCAGTACTTC.

The chain has TRBV6-1 and TRBJ2-3; D is unclear. V was pared by 1 base and J by 2 bases, with 10 bases between. CDR1 MNHNS and CDR2 SASEGT come from the germline V gene. CDR3 length: 15 residues. This CDR3 reads CASSEENKYTDTQYF. In nucleotides, the CDR3 is TGTGCCAGCAGTGAAGAAAATAAATACACAGATACGCAGTATTTT.

V usage is TRBV12-3 or TRBV12-4 and J usage is TRBJ2-7, with D possibly being TRBD1 (5 bases). The CDR3 totals 14 residues. Trimming took off 5 bases at V and 9 bases at J, with 20 bases between the two ends. CDR3 sequence: CASSLDTGPRGQYF. The CDR3 bases are TGTGCCAGCAGTCTAGACACCGGGCCTAGGGGGCAGTACTTC.

A few counts support this clonotype. This chain links TRBV7-9 with TRBJ2-1, with 7 bases lining up with TRBD2. CDR3 length: 14 amino acids. Germline lookup yields CDR1 SEHNR and CDR2 FQNEAQ (reference sequence). J was trimmed by 7 bases and V by 4 bases; bases with no gene match: 7. In nucleotides, the CDR3 is TGTGCCAGCAGCTCAACTTCTAGCGGAAATGAGCAGTTCTTC. Its translation is CASSSTSSGNEQFF.

The sample holds many counts of this clonotype. The rearrangement links TRBV7-8 to TRBJ1-2, with TRBD1 matching 7 bases. The germline CDR1 and CDR2 sequences are SGHVS and FQNEAQ. The CDR3 consists of 16 residues. Unmatched junction bases numbered 8, after V lost 4 bases and J lost 0 bases. CDR3 nucleotide sequence: TGTGCCAGCAGCTCAAGCCCAGGACAGGCTAACTATGGCTACACCTTC. Translating gives CASSSSPGQANYGYTF.

This clonotype showed up just a few times. The chain uses TRBV18 and TRBJ1-5, with TRBD1 matching 9 bases. The V gene's germline CDR1 is KGHSH and CDR2 LQKENI. V shed 6 bases and J 5 bases; nucleotides not matched to a gene: 8. CDR3 length equals 15 residues. This CDR3 reads CASSFQQGAHQPQHF. CDR3 bases: TGTGCCAGCTCCTTTCAACAGGGGGCCCATCAGCCCCAGCATTTT.

The table lists this clonotype with a few counts. The chain uses TRBV30 and TRBJ1-2; 8 nucleotides agree with TRBD1. Germline-derived CDR1 and CDR2 are GTSNPN and SVGIG (reference sequence). This CDR3 spans 14 amino acids. Trimming at V came to 8 bases and at J to 4 bases, leaving 12 bases not matched to a gene. CDR3 sequence (DNA): TGTGCCGGCCCCGGTTCGGACAGGGTCTATGGCTACACCTTC. This gives the protein CAGPGSDRVYGYTF.

This clonotype was observed at least ten times. The chain carries TRBV7-2 and TRBJ1-5; TRBD1 aligns across 10 bases. Germline assignment: CDR1 SGHTA and CDR2 FQGNSA. J was trimmed by 6 bases and V by 6 bases; bases with no gene match: 8. The CDR3 sequence is 15 residues long. CDR3 region: CASSFTGTGVQPQHF. The CDR3 bases are TGTGCCAGCAGTTTTACCGGGACAGGGGTTCAGCCCCAGCATTTT.

The rearrangement uses TRBV6-2 or TRBV6-3 and TRBJ1-1; D gene ambiguous. Germline V gene data show CDR1 as MNHEY and CDR2 as SVGEGT. This CDR3 contains 15 residues. The V end was cut by 2 bases, the J end by 0 bases, with 10 bases between. This chain's CDR3 is CASSYRLSLNTEAFF. The CDR3, as DNA: TGTGCCAGCAGTTACCGCCTCAGCTTGAACACTGAAGCTTTCTTT.

The genes are TRBV6-5 and TRBJ2-4, with no clear D. V was pared by 5 bases and J by 7 bases, with 18 bases between. This CDR3 region has 15 residues. Germline CDR1 and CDR2: MNHEY and SVGAGI. Here the CDR3 DNA reads TGTGCCAGCAGTGTACGGCCGAACGCCTTGAACATTCAGTACTTC. This translates into CASSVRPNALNIQYF.

There are a few counts of this clonotype. The chain is built from TRBV15 and TRBJ1-1, with D uncertain. CDR3 size: 12 residues. CDR1 and CDR2 from the germline V gene are LNHNV and YYDKDF (reference sequence). The V end was cut by 6 bases, the J end by 3 bases, with 8 bases between. CDR3 sequence reads: CATSTADTEAFF. The DNA of the CDR3 is TGTGCCACCAGTACAGCAGACACTGAAGCTTTCTTT.

The chain couples TRBV5-1 to TRBJ1-2, with 9 bases identical to TRBD1. CDR3 length: 13 amino acids. Germline trimming cut 4 bases from V and 4 bases from J; bases unmatched to any gene: 2. CDR1 SGHRS and CDR2 YFSETQ come from the germline V gene. CDR3: CASSMGQGYGYTF. The DNA of the CDR3 is TGCGCCAGCAGCATGGGACAGGGCTATGGCTACACCTTC.

V is TRBV2 and J is TRBJ2-2; a possible D gene is TRBD2 (6 bases). Per germline, CDR1 SNHLY and CDR2 FYNNEI. The CDR3 runs to 15 residues. V was clipped by 4 bases and J by 7 bases, with 16 bases between them. CDR3 region: CASSAGLIFSGELFF. CDR3 bases: TGTGCCAGCAGTGCCGGACTAATCTTTAGCGGGGAGCTGTTTTTT.

The genes are TRBV20-1 and TRBJ2-1; tentative D call: TRBD2 (5 bases). CDR3 size: 11 residues. V gave up 4 bases and J gave up 9 bases, with 10 bases separating them. Germline CDR1 and CDR2: DFQATT and SNEGSKA (reference sequence). The CDR3 sequence is CSAMGGGEQFF. The CDR3 coding sequence is TGCAGTGCTATGGGTGGAGGTGAGCAGTTCTTC.

The CDR3 nucleotides read TGTGCCAGCAGTTACTCCGCAGGGACCCTGAACACTGAAGCTTTCTTT. It yields the protein CASSYSAGTLNTEAFF. The V call is TRBV6-2 or TRBV6-3, the J call TRBJ1-1; possible D gene TRBD1, 5 bases. Trimming removed 0 bases from V and 0 bases from J, with 11 bases in between. The V gene's germline CDR1 is MNHEY and CDR2 SVGEGT. The CDR3 is 16 amino acids.

The J gene is TRBJ1-2, the V gene TRBV19, with 8 bases aligning to TRBD1. The ends lost 6 bases at V and 0 bases at J; junction bases unmatched: 9. CDR1 is LNHDA, CDR2 SQIVND, per germline (reference sequence). The CDR3 has 16 residues. The DNA of the CDR3 is TGTGCCAGTAGGCCAGGGGGCGTCCCTACTAACTATGGCTACACCTTC. Its translation: CASRPGGVPTNYGYTF.

The chain links TRBV19 to TRBJ1-6; maybe TRBD1 (6 bases). V was shortened by 5 bases and J by 0 bases, with 11 bases between the two germline ends. CDR3 length: 16 amino acids. From germline, CDR1 is LNHDA and CDR2 SQIVND (reference sequence). The CDR3 loop is CASSATGSSYNSPLHF. Here the CDR3 DNA reads TGTGCCAGTAGTGCTACAGGGAGCTCCTATAATTCACCCCTCCACTTT.